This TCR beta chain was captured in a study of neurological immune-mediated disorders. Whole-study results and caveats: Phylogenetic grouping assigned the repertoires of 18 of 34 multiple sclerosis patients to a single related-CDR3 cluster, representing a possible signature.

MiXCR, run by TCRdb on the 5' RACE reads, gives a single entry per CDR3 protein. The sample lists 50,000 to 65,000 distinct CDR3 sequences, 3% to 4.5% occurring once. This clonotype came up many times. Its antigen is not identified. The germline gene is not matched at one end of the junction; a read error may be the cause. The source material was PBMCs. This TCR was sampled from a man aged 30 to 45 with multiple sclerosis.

The CDR3 region has the DNA TGTGCCAGCAGCTTGGACAGTTTTTCCGATAATTCACCCCTCAACTTT. This gives the protein CASSLDSFSDNSPLNF. The chain has TRBV9 and TRBJ1-6; D possibly corresponds to TRBD1 (6 bases). In germline, CDR1 is SGDLS, CDR2 YYNGEE. The CDR3 contains 16 residues.